A selection of T cell receptor beta chains follows, all from one sample in a study of shared clonotypes between healthy human individuals. Profiling relied on immunoSEQ multiplex PCR, and the TCRdb table lists in-frame clones only, not all of them. Among some 2.1 million clones listed, 85% to 95% were seen once. Material for sequencing was naive CD4+ T cells sorted from blood. These receptor sequences come from a man between 18 and 29 years old in good health. CDR3s include the opening cysteine and the closing phenylalanine or tryptophan. D genes are given only for firm matches. Where a row states a size, it is once, few, many or the class of an expanded clone; other rows omit it.

clone_size	d_call	j_call	cdr3_length	v_call	cdr3_nt	cdr3_aa
NA	TRBD1	TRBJ1-2	15	TRBV19	TGTGCCAGTAGTATCCCGACAGGGGGTTACTATGGCTACACCTTC	CASSIPTGGYYGYTF
NA	NA	TRBJ2-7	12	TRBV4-1	TGCGCCAGCAGCCAAGAAGGCGGGACCCCGTACTTC	CASSQEGGTPYF
NA	NA	TRBJ2-7	14	TRBV7-8	TGTGCCAGCAGCTCTTGGCCGGACTCCTACGAGCAGTACTTC	CASSSWPDSYEQYF
NA	TRBD1	TRBJ1-6	16	TRBV4-2	TGTGCCAGCAGCCAAGAGTCCCAGGGGGCTAGGTCACCCCTCCACTTT	CASSQESQGARSPLHF
once	NA	TRBJ2-1	17	TRBV4-1	TGCGCCAGCAGCCTCCGAGTTGACAGCAGCTCCTACAATGAGCAGTTCTTC	CASSLRVDSSSYNEQFF
NA	TRBD2	TRBJ2-7	14	TRBV10-3	TGTGCCATCAGCCTTGGGGGAGGGGCCTACGAGCAGTACTTC	CAISLGGGAYEQYF
NA	TRBD1	TRBJ1-6	17	TRBV7-9	TGTGCCAGCAGCTTAGAAGGTTTTGGGACAGTGAGTTCACCCCTCCACTTT	CASSLEGFGTVSSPLHF
NA	TRBD1	TRBJ2-7	14	TRBV28	TGTGCCAGCAGTTTTATGGACAGGGACTACGAGCAGTACTTC	CASSFMDRDYEQYF
NA	TRBD2	TRBJ2-5	15	TRBV10-3	TGTGCCATCAGTGGCAGCGGGGGGCCGAAAGAGACCCAGTACTTC	CAISGSGGPKETQYF
NA	TRBD1	TRBJ1-3	14	TRBV5-1	TGCGCCAGCAGTCATGGGACAGCTGGAAACACCATATATTTT	CASSHGTAGNTIYF
NA	TRBD2	TRBJ2-1	15	TRBV5-1	TGCGCCAGCAGCTTACTAGCGGGGGTTCCCAATGAGCAGTTCTTC	CASSLLAGVPNEQFF
few	TRBD1	TRBJ2-3	15	TRBV5-1	TGCGCCAGCAGCTGGACCGGGACAGGGGCAGATACGCAGTATTTT	CASSWTGTGADTQYF
few	NA	TRBJ1-2	13	TRBV7-2	TGTGCCAGCAGCTTAGAACGGAACTATGGCTACACCTTC	CASSLERNYGYTF
NA	NA	TRBJ1-2	13	TRBV27	TGTGCCAGCAGTCCCCCCCAGCGGGGTGGCTACACCTTC	CASSPPQRGGYTF
NA	TRBD1	TRBJ2-7	15	TRBV12-5	TGTGCTAGTGCCCCGGGACAGGGGTTTTCCTACGAGCAGTACTTC	CASAPGQGFSYEQYF
NA	NA	TRBJ1-1	12	TRBV7-2	TGTGCCAGCAGTCCCGACTGGCCCGAAGCTTTCTTT	CASSPDWPEAFF
once	NA	TRBJ2-3	15	TRBV2	TGTGCCAGCTCCCTACTCCAGGGGAGCACAGATACGCAGTATTTT	CASSLLQGSTDTQYF
NA	NA	TRBJ2-3	15	TRBV19	TGTGCCAGTAGTTATATGCGGGGTCGCACAGATACGCAGTATTTT	CASSYMRGRTDTQYF
NA	NA	TRBJ2-3	13	TRBV28	TGTGCCTCTGGACTATCCATCACAGATACGCAGTATTTT	CASGLSITDTQYF
NA	NA	TRBJ1-2	14	TRBV5-1	TGCGCCAGCAGCTTGGACAGGGAAAGGCGCGGCTACACCTTC	CASSLDRERRGYTF
NA	NA	TRBJ1-2	15	TRBV6-5	TGTGCCAGCAAAGTCGGGGGAGGAGGACACTATGGCTACACCTTC	CASKVGGGGHYGYTF
NA	TRBD2	TRBJ2-2	17	TRBV2	TGTGCCAGCAGGGCTAGCGGGAGGGCCACGGAAACCGGGGAGCTGTTTTTT	CASRASGRATETGELFF
NA	NA	TRBJ2-2	16	TRBV7-2	TGTGCCAGCAGCTCACCGGGGAAAGCTAGTACCGGGGAGCTGTTTTTT	CASSSPGKASTGELFF
NA	TRBD2	TRBJ2-1	16	TRBV10-3	TGTGCCATCAGTGAGTCTGGGACTAGCGGGAACAATGAGCAGTTCTTC	CAISESGTSGNNEQFF
NA	NA	TRBJ2-3	15	TRBV25-1	TGTGCCAGCAGTGCGACAGACTCTAGCACAGATACGCAGTATTTT	CASSATDSSTDTQYF
once	NA	TRBJ2-5	18	TRBV21-1	TGTGCCAGCAGCAAAGGTCGTGTGAGGGGAGTAGTTAAAGAGACCCAGTACTTC	CASSKGRVRGVVKETQYF
NA	TRBD1	TRBJ2-7	15	TRBV4-2	TGTGCCAGCAGCCAAGGGACAGGGGCGGACTACGAGCAGTACTTC	CASSQGTGADYEQYF
few	TRBD1	TRBJ1-6	13	TRBV10-3	TGTGCCATCACCGGGACAGAAAATTCACCCCTCCACTTT	CAITGTENSPLHF
once	NA	TRBJ1-1	16	TRBV4-1	TGCGCCAGCAGCCAAAGGGGGATTGAGGTGAACACTGAAGCTTTCTTT	CASSQRGIEVNTEAFF
once	NA	TRBJ1-1	12	TRBV10-1	TGCGCCAGCAGTGACGGGGACACTGAAGCTTTCTTT	CASSDGDTEAFF